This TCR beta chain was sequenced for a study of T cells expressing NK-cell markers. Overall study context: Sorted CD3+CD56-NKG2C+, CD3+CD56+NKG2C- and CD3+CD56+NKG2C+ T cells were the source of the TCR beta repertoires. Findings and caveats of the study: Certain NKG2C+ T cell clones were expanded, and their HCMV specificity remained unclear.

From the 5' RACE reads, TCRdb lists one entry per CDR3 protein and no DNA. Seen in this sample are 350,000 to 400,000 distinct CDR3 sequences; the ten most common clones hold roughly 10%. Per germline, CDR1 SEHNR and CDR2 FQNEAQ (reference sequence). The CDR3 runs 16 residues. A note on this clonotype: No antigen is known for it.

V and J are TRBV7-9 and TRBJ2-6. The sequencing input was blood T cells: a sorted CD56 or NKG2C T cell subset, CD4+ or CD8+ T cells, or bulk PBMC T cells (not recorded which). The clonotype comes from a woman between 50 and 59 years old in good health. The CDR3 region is CASSFRRGSGANVLTF.